This passage covers 24 T cell receptor beta chains from one sample sequenced in a study of blood T cell repertoires in COVID-19. Sequencing was performed with immunoSEQ multiplex PCR; in TCRdb, only in-frame clones are kept and a portion is missing. The sample yields some 210,000 clones, approximately 80% seen once. The specimen sequenced was PBMCs or T cells enriched from blood (not recorded which). Source of these receptors: a man aged 35 to 55 who had recovered from COVID-19.

The V gene is TRBV19, the J gene TRBJ1-1; 8 bases fit TRBD1. CDR1 and CDR2 from the germline V gene are LNHDA and SQIVND (reference sequence). Losses at the gene ends were 6 bases for V and 2 bases for J; bases not matched to a gene: 5. CDR3 length equals 14 residues. CDR3 sequence reads: CASSAQGGNTEAFF. The CDR3 nucleotides read TGTGCCAGTAGCGCACAGGGGGGCAACACTGAAGCTTTCTTT.

V is TRBV7-2 and J is TRBJ1-2, with 7 bases matching TRBD1. CDR1 and CDR2 from the germline V gene are SGHTA and FQGNSA. The CDR3 loop spans 16 amino acids. The V and J ends lost 4 bases and 6 bases, in that order; junction bases with no gene match: 14. DNA of the CDR3: TGTGCCAGCAGCTCAACCACCCCCCGAACAGGGGATGGCTACACCTTC. This sequence encodes CASSSTTPRTGDGYTF. Supplemented by reference TRBV7-2 and TRBJ1-2, the full variable domain reads GAGVSQSPSNKVTEKGKDVELRCDPISGHTALYWYRQSLGQGLEFLIYFQGNSAPDKSGLPSDRFSAERTGGSVSTLTIQRTQQEDSAVYLCASSSTTPRTGDGYTFGSGTRLTVV.

The V call is TRBV7-8, the J call TRBJ1-2; tentatively, D is TRBD1 (6 bases). The CDR3 runs 14 residues. The germline V and J ends were trimmed by 6 bases and 4 bases, with 15 bases remaining between them. Germline V lookup: CDR1 SGHVS, CDR2 FQNEAQ. CDR3 loop: CASSPRTVSYGYTF. The CDR3 region has the DNA TGTGCCAGCAGTCCTCGGACAGTCTCCTATGGCTACACCTTC.

This chain links TRBV24-1 with TRBJ2-5; TRBD1 is a possible D gene (5 bases). Germline assignment: CDR1 KGHDR and CDR2 SFDVKD. V lost 7 bases to trimming and J lost 3 bases, with 8 bases between them. The length of the CDR3 is 12 residues. CDR3 amino acids: CATSDSKETQYF. The DNA of the CDR3 is TGTGCCACCAGCGACAGTAAAGAGACCCAGTACTTC.

The chain has TRBV10-3 and TRBJ2-7; TRBD2 agrees at 14 bases. The ends lost 2 bases at V and 4 bases at J; junction bases unmatched: 1. This CDR3 comprises 15 residues. The V gene's germline CDR1 is ENHRY and CDR2 SYGVKD. CDR3 in amino acids: CAISEGTSGGYEQYF. The CDR3 DNA is TGTGCCATCAGTGAGGGGACTAGCGGGGGTTACGAGCAGTACTTC.

This clone was seen only a few times. The rearrangement joins TRBV4-2 to TRBJ2-6, with a weak D call TRBD1 (8 bases). CDR3 length: 17 residues. V lost 4 bases and J 1 base, leaving 14 bases between the germline ends. The germline V gene encodes CDR1 LGHNA and CDR2 YNFKEQ. CDR3 protein: CASSRQQGGSGANVLTF. The CDR3 DNA reads as TGTGCCAGCAGCCGACAACAGGGGGGGTCTGGGGCCAACGTCCTGACTTTC.

This chain links TRBV2 with TRBJ1-2, with TRBD1 as a possible D gene (6 bases). The germline V gene encodes CDR1 SNHLY and CDR2 FYNNEI. V lost 5 bases and J 8 bases, leaving 12 bases between the germline ends. This CDR3 is built from 12 residues. The CDR3 region has the DNA TGTGCCAGCAGTTTATCAGGGGTCGGCTACACCTTC. It encodes CASSLSGVGYTF.

The chain is built from TRBV6-4 and TRBJ2-2; D is unclear. The CDR3 covers 14 residues. Germline V gene sequence: CDR1 MRHNA, CDR2 SNTAGT. Trimming removed 3 bases from V and 6 bases from J, with 11 bases in between. The CDR3 DNA follows: TGTGCCAGCAGTGAGTCGGTTTTATCCGGGGAGCTGTTTTTT. This translates into CASSESVLSGELFF.

The chain employs TRBV18 and TRBJ2-2; perhaps TRBD2 as D (6 bases). The CDR3 extends over 14 amino acids. The germline V and J ends were trimmed by 4 bases and 3 bases, with 9 bases remaining between them. Germline V CDR1 and CDR2: KGHSH, LQKENI. This CDR3 is CASSRGGDTGELFF. DNA for the CDR3: TGTGCCAGCTCACGCGGAGGGGACACCGGGGAGCTGTTTTTT.

This clone was detected only once. This chain connects TRBV2 to TRBJ2-6; unclear D gene. V gave up 7 bases and J gave up 2 bases, with 9 bases separating them. The CDR3 covers 14 residues. Germline CDR1 is SNHLY and CDR2 is FYNNEI. CDR3 loop: CASIPNPGANVLTF. The DNA for the CDR3 is TGTGCCAGCATCCCCAATCCTGGGGCCAACGTCCTGACTTTC.

The rearrangement joins TRBV14 to TRBJ1-4; no clear D. The CDR3 loop spans 14 amino acids. The V and J ends lost 4 bases and 7 bases respectively, with 13 bases between them. The V gene's germline CDR1 is SGHDN and CDR2 FVKESK. The CDR3 nucleotides read TGTGCCAGCAGCCCGGCGGGCGGTGGTGAAAAACTGTTTTTT. It specifies CASSPAGGGEKLFF.

The chain carries TRBV6-1 and TRBJ1-2; D gene unclear. Per the germline V gene, CDR1 is MNHNS and CDR2 is SASEGT. CDR3 length equals 13 residues. Trimming took 3 bases from V and 4 from J, leaving 9 bases between them. CDR3 protein: CASSEEAGYGYTF. The CDR3 DNA follows: TGTGCCAGCAGTGAGGAGGCCGGCTATGGCTACACCTTC.

The chain employs TRBV5-1 and TRBJ2-1, with D hard to call. CDR3 length: 15 amino acids. Deletions cut 2 bases from V and 6 bases from J, with 15 bases between. Germline CDR1 is SGHRS and CDR2 is YFSETQ. The CDR3 coding sequence is TGCGCCAGCAGCTTTAACCTCAGGTCGGCCAATGAGCAGTTCTTC. Residues: CASSFNLRSANEQFF.

The chain is built from TRBV5-4 and TRBJ1-1; unclear D gene. The CDR3 totals 15 residues. The germline V and J ends were trimmed by 2 bases and 0 bases, with 11 bases remaining between them. CDR1 and CDR2 (germline): SGHNT, YYREEE (reference sequence). The CDR3 loop reads CASSFLNRVNTEAFF. As DNA, the CDR3 is TGTGCCAGCAGCTTTTTAAACAGAGTGAACACTGAAGCTTTCTTT. The full variable domain, in which reference TRBV5-4 and TRBJ1-1 provide the parts outside the CDR3, is ETGVTQSPTHLIKTRGQQVTLRCSSQSGHNTVSWYQQALGQGPQFIFQYYREEENGRGNFPPRFSGLQFPNYSSELNVNALELDDSALYLCASSFLNRVNTEAFFGQGTRLTVV.

The chain has TRBV29-1 and TRBJ2-1; 7 nucleotides line up with TRBD1. The CDR3 runs 13 residues. Germline CDR1 SQVTM, CDR2 ANQGSEA. V lost 2 bases and J lost 6; bases outside the gene matches: 4. The CDR3 spells CSVETGVGNEQFF. In DNA, the CDR3 is TGCAGCGTTGAAACAGGGGTAGGCAATGAGCAGTTCTTC.

This clone was detected only once. V is TRBV7-9 and J is TRBJ2-2; D remains unclear. V dropped 3 bases and J dropped 5 bases, with 4 bases sitting between them. This CDR3 spans 12 amino acids. From germline, CDR1 is SEHNR and CDR2 FQNEAQ (reference sequence). CDR3 in DNA: TGTGCCAGCAGCTTTCCGACCGGGGAGCTGTTTTTT. Translation gives CASSFPTGELFF.

CDR3 sequence reads: CATSDRTSGRETDTQYF. In nucleotides, the CDR3 is TGTGCCACCAGTGACCGAACTAGCGGGAGAGAGACAGATACGCAGTATTTT. The chain employs TRBV24-1 and TRBJ2-3, with 11 bases fitting TRBD2. J was trimmed by 3 bases and V by 4 bases; bases with no gene match: 8. In germline, CDR1 is KGHDR, CDR2 SFDVKD. The CDR3 loop spans 17 amino acids.

The table lists this clone with a few counts. The V call is TRBV11-2, the J call TRBJ2-2, with a possible D match to TRBD2 (5 bases). This CDR3 spans 14 amino acids. V was clipped by 4 bases and J by 5 bases, with 11 bases between them. CDR1 is SGHAT and CDR2 is FQNNGV in the germline V gene. The chain's CDR3 is CASSSLVSTGELFF. CDR3 nucleotide sequence: TGTGCCAGCAGCTCACTAGTTTCTACCGGGGAGCTGTTTTTT. Full variable domain (outside the CDR3, taken from reference TRBV11-2 and TRBJ2-2): EAGVAQSPRYKIIEKRQSVAFWCNPISGHATLYWYQQILGQGPKLLIQFQNNGVVDDSQLPKDRFSAERLKGVDSTLKIQPAKLEDSAVYLCASSSLVSTGELFFGEGSRLTVL.

V gene TRBV4-1 combines with J gene TRBJ1-2; D is uncertain. Germline loops: CDR1 MGHRA, CDR2 YSYEKL. The CDR3 has 15 amino acids. V was shortened by 1 base and J by 2 bases, with 11 bases between the two germline ends. The CDR3 nucleotides are TGCGCCAGCAGCCAAGGCCAGAATTTAAACTATGGCTACACCTTC. Amino acids: CASSQGQNLNYGYTF.

The V and J genes are TRBV5-8 and TRBJ1-5; TRBD1 is a possible D gene (5 bases). This CDR3 has 15 amino acids. V was clipped by 7 bases and J by 0 bases, with 14 bases between them. Germline V lookup: CDR1 SGHTS, CDR2 YDEGEE. CDR3 residues: CASPAGGYSNQPQHF. For the CDR3, the DNA is TGTGCCAGCCCTGCCGGGGGTTATAGCAATCAGCCCCAGCATTTT.

The CDR3 nucleotides are TGCGCCAGCAGCCCCAGGACTAGCGGGAGGGCCGGGGGTGAGCAGTTCTTC. Its translation: CASSPRTSGRAGGEQFF. V is TRBV4-1 and J is TRBJ2-1; 15 bases line up with TRBD2. Per germline, CDR1 MGHRA and CDR2 YSYEKL. Losses at the gene ends were 4 bases for V and 9 bases for J; bases not matched to a gene: 10. The CDR3 is 17 residues long.

The V and J genes are TRBV30 and TRBJ1-5; 8 nucleotides match TRBD1. The CDR3 contains 13 residues. J was trimmed by 9 bases and V by 3 bases; bases with no gene match: 7. Germline CDR1 is GTSNPN and CDR2 is SVGIG (reference sequence). In DNA, the CDR3 is TGTGCCTGGAGCCACAGGGGGGGTGGGCCCCAGCATTTT. This translates into CAWSHRGGGPQHF. Full variable domain (outside the CDR3, taken from reference TRBV30 and TRBJ1-5): SQTIHQWPATLVQPVGSPLSLECTVEGTSNPNLYWYRQAAGRGLQLLFYSVGIGQISSEVPQNLSASRPQDRQFILSSKKLLLSDSGFYLCAWSHRGGGPQHFGDGTRLSIL.

The chain couples TRBV30 to TRBJ1-5; TRBD1 might be the D (5 bases). In germline, CDR1 is GTSNPN, CDR2 SVGIG (reference sequence). V shed 0 bases and J shed 10 bases, with 22 bases lying between them. The CDR3 runs 16 residues. The DNA for the CDR3 is TGTGCCTGGAGTGTACAAAAGCCCGGGGGAAATATTCCCCAGCATTTT. This gives the protein CAWSVQKPGGNIPQHF.

The chain's CDR3 is CASSARDRGLQETQYF. In nucleotides, the CDR3 is TGTGCCAGCAGTGCCCGGGACAGGGGCCTACAAGAGACCCAGTACTTC. This chain uses TRBV6-1 with TRBJ2-5, with TRBD1 identical over 10 bases. The length of the CDR3 is 16 residues. CDR1 MNHNS and CDR2 SASEGT come from the germline V gene. V gave up 4 bases and J gave up 2 bases; unmatched junction bases: 7.